Following are 20 T cell receptor beta chains from one sample sequenced in a study of blood T cell repertoires in COVID-19. Libraries were prepared by immunoSEQ multiplex PCR; TCRdb keeps only in-frame clonotypes and omits some of them. The sample holds 250,000 or so clones; 70% to 90% are singletons and the top ten take about 3%. The sequenced sample consisted of peripheral blood. The source is a woman aged 25 to 39 with active or convalescent COVID-19.

The chain employs TRBV7-9 and TRBJ2-5; a possible D gene is TRBD2 (5 bases). Trimming left V 5 bases short and J 0 bases short, with 13 bases between. This CDR3 is built from 15 residues. The germline V gene encodes CDR1 SEHNR and CDR2 FQNEAQ (reference sequence). CDR3 protein: CASSPAGGHQETQYF. In DNA form, the CDR3 reads TGTGCCAGCAGCCCGGCGGGCGGGCACCAAGAGACCCAGTACTTC.

This chain links TRBV2 with TRBJ2-1; D remains unclear. Per germline, CDR1 SNHLY and CDR2 FYNNEI. V lost 1 base and J lost 7, with 5 bases in between. The length of the CDR3 is 12 residues. The CDR3 is CASSEGRNEQFF. Here the CDR3 DNA reads TGTGCCAGCAGTGAAGGGCGGAATGAGCAGTTCTTC. Complete variable domain (other parts from reference TRBV2 and TRBJ2-1): EPEVTQTPSHQVTQMGQEVILRCVPISNHLYFYWYRQILGQKVEFLVSFYNNEISEKSEIFDDQFSVERPDGSNFTLKIRSTKLEDSAMYFCASSEGRNEQFFGPGTRLTVL.

This rearrangement joins TRBV3-1 (or the pseudogene TRBV3-2) to TRBJ1-1, with D possibly TRBD1 on 5 matching bases. The V gene lost 1 base and the J gene lost 1 base, with 13 bases spanning the gap. The CDR3 is made up of 16 amino acids. Germline V lookup: CDR1 LGHDT, CDR2 YNNKEL (reference sequence). CDR3 DNA sequence: TGTGCCAGCAGCCAAGGCCCAGGTGGACAGAACACTGAAGCTTTCTTT. Translated: CASSQGPGGQNTEAFF.

The rearrangement joins TRBV19 to TRBJ1-1, with TRBD1 identical over 10 bases. The V gene end was trimmed by 8 bases and the J gene end by 0 bases; junction bases not matched to a gene: 9. The CDR3 sequence is 16 residues long. Germline CDR1 is LNHDA and CDR2 is SQIVND (reference sequence). CDR3 sequence (DNA): TGTGCCAGTGACTCCGGGACAGGGGCAATGAACACTGAAGCTTTCTTT. Protein product: CASDSGTGAMNTEAFF. Together with reference TRBV19 and TRBJ1-1, the CDR3 gives the full variable domain: DGGITQSPKYLFRKEGQNVTLSCEQNLNHDAMYWYRQDPGQGLRLIYYSQIVNDFQKGDIAEGYSVSREKKESFPLTVTSAQKNPTAFYLCASDSGTGAMNTEAFFGQGTRLTVV.

This clone was seen a handful of times. In nucleotides, the CDR3 is TGTGCCAGCAGCCTGGGGACTAGCGGGGGGATACACACCGGGGAGCTGTTTTTT. It codes for CASSLGTSGGIHTGELFF. This rearrangement joins TRBV7-2 to TRBJ2-2; 15 nucleotides line up with TRBD2. Germline V CDR1 and CDR2: SGHTA, FQGNSA. The trim removed 5 bases at V and 3 bases at J, leaving 7 bases unmatched. The CDR3 extends over 18 amino acids.

The chain combines TRBV7-3 with TRBJ1-2; D unclear. Looked up from germline, CDR1 is SGHTA and CDR2 is FQGTGA. The CDR3 is 15 amino acids. The V and J ends lost 5 bases and 3 bases respectively, with 16 bases between them. The CDR3 loop is CASSRPRDFDYGYTF. For the CDR3, the DNA is TGTGCCAGCAGCCGCCCCCGGGATTTCGACTATGGCTACACCTTC.

The rearrangement joins TRBV27 to TRBJ1-1, with D hard to call. This CDR3 comprises 14 residues. The V end was cut by 6 bases, the J end by 2 bases, with 13 bases between. Germline-derived CDR1 and CDR2 are MNHEY and SMNVEV (reference sequence). Here the CDR3 DNA reads TGTGCCAGCAGAGGAGCAGCCCTAAACACTGAAGCTTTCTTT. Protein product: CASRGAALNTEAFF.

The chain recombines TRBV28 with TRBJ2-5; 10 nucleotides agree with TRBD2. Germline V CDR1 and CDR2: MDHEN, SYDVKM. The CDR3 has 15 residues. Trimming took 4 bases from V and 5 from J; bases not matched to a gene: 7. The CDR3 nucleotides are TGTGCCAGCAGTTCCCAGCGGGGGGGCGGCGAGACCCAGTACTTC. This translates into CASSSQRGGGETQYF.

The chain carries TRBV9 and TRBJ2-2; 8 bases align to TRBD2. Germline V lookup: CDR1 SGDLS, CDR2 YYNGEE. V was pared by 2 bases and J by 5 bases, with 5 bases of the junction left unmatched. The CDR3 is 15 residues long. Here the CDR3 reads CASSVFAGGTGELFF. CDR3 DNA: TGTGCCAGCAGCGTGTTCGCGGGGGGTACCGGGGAGCTGTTTTTT.

The V gene is TRBV3-1 (or the pseudogene TRBV3-2), the J gene TRBJ1-4; D uncertain. Germline-derived CDR1 and CDR2 are LGHDT and YNNKEL (reference sequence). This CDR3 is built from 14 residues. Trimming shortened V by 2 bases and J by 7 bases, and 11 bases separated the two germline ends. The CDR3 spells CASSQSGGGEKLFF. The CDR3 bases are TGTGCCAGCAGCCAAAGCGGTGGCGGTGAAAAACTGTTTTTT.

The chain combines TRBV11-2 with TRBJ2-3, with 8 bases identical to TRBD2. The junction had 10 bases not matched to a gene; V was cut back by 7 bases and J by 4 bases. CDR3 length equals 15 residues. Germline V gene sequence: CDR1 SGHAT, CDR2 FQNNGV. The CDR3 coding sequence is TGTGCCAGCACCCCCCGTCCGGGGGGGGCAGATACGCAGTATTTT. Protein sequence: CASTPRPGGADTQYF. Complete variable domain (other parts from reference TRBV11-2 and TRBJ2-3): EAGVAQSPRYKIIEKRQSVAFWCNPISGHATLYWYQQILGQGPKLLIQFQNNGVVDDSQLPKDRFSAERLKGVDSTLKIQPAKLEDSAVYLCASTPRPGGADTQYFGPGTRLTVL.

The J gene is TRBJ2-7, the V gene TRBV24-1; 9 bases map to TRBD1. J gave up 4 bases and V 3 bases, and 6 bases lay outside the gene matches. The CDR3 runs to 15 residues. Germline-derived CDR1 and CDR2 are KGHDR and SFDVKD. The CDR3: CATSDTSGQGYEQYF. CDR3 sequence (DNA): TGTGCCACCAGTGATACATCGGGACAGGGATACGAGCAGTACTTC.

Points on this clone: This specimen includes other DNA sequences encoding the same CDR3. This chain joins TRBV29-1 and TRBJ2-3; possible D gene TRBD2, 5 bases. The V end was cut by 7 bases, the J end by 0 bases, with 8 bases between. CDR1 SQVTM and CDR2 ANQGSEA come from the germline V gene. The CDR3 runs to 12 residues. The CDR3 sequence: CSARTSTDTQYF. CDR3 coding DNA: TGCAGCGCGCGGACTAGCACAGATACGCAGTATTTT.

The J gene is TRBJ1-6, the V gene TRBV6-1, with D unresolved. The CDR3 runs to 15 residues. V shed 2 bases and J shed 7 bases, with 12 bases lying between them. CDR1 is MNHNS, CDR2 SASEGT, per germline. CDR3 coding DNA: TGTGCCAGCAGTGAACTTGAGGGCGCGAATTCACCCCTCCACTTT. Translating gives CASSELEGANSPLHF.

The V call is TRBV4-2, the J call TRBJ2-2; TRBD1 might be the D (5 bases). The CDR3 has 15 amino acids. Germline CDR1 is LGHNA and CDR2 is YNFKEQ. Trimming took 1 base from V and 0 from J, leaving 6 bases between them. The CDR3 nucleotides read TGTGCCAGCAGCCAAGGACAGACGAACACCGGGGAGCTGTTTTTT. It translates to CASSQGQTNTGELFF.

The V and J genes are TRBV27 and TRBJ1-4, with D unresolved. V was pared by 7 bases and J by 6 bases, with 15 bases between. The CDR3 extends over 14 amino acids. In germline, CDR1 is MNHEY, CDR2 SMNVEV (reference sequence). CDR3 loop: CASTSAAGDEKLFF. In nucleotides, the CDR3 is TGTGCCAGCACCTCCGCGGCCGGGGATGAAAAACTGTTTTTT.

The genes are TRBV20-1 and TRBJ2-5; TRBD1 is a possible D gene (5 bases). This CDR3 has 11 residues. Between the trimmed V and J ends, which lost 6 bases and 2 bases, there was a span of 7 bases. Germline V gene data show CDR1 as DFQATT and CDR2 as SNEGSKA (reference sequence). Here the CDR3 DNA reads TGCAGTGCCACAGGACAAGAGACCCAGTACTTC. Protein sequence: CSATGQETQYF.

The J gene is TRBJ1-5, the V gene TRBV28; 7 bases align to TRBD1. Trimming removed 2 bases from V and 2 bases from J; junction bases left unmatched: 3. There are 15 residues in the CDR3. Germline values: CDR1 MDHEN, CDR2 SYDVKM. The CDR3 DNA is TGTGCCAGCAGTTTACGGGGGACAGGCAATCAGCCCCAGCATTTT. Translation gives CASSLRGTGNQPQHF.

This chain links TRBV19 with TRBJ1-1, with a possible D match to TRBD1 (5 bases). Germline assignment: CDR1 LNHDA and CDR2 SQIVND (reference sequence). Trimming took off 5 bases at V and 1 base at J, with 8 bases between the two ends. The CDR3 length is 13 residues. CDR3 region: CASSLTENTEAFF. In DNA form, the CDR3 reads TGTGCCAGTAGTTTGACAGAGAACACTGAAGCTTTCTTT.

The V gene is TRBV6-5, the J gene TRBJ2-5; 12 bases are shared with TRBD1. V lost 7 bases and J lost 7; bases outside the gene matches: 10. CDR1 and CDR2 from the germline V gene are MNHEY and SVGAGI. The CDR3 length is 15 residues. Written as DNA, the CDR3 is TGTGCCAGCATAGCCGGGACAGGGGGCTTCCCGACCCAGTACTTC. It is translated as CASIAGTGGFPTQYF.